The 14 T cell receptor beta chains in this list originate from one sample, sequenced in a study of shared clonotypes between healthy human individuals. The data were produced by immunoSEQ multiplex PCR, yet TCRdb's version contains in-frame clones alone and is incomplete. The top ten hold around 0.4% of the sample, which has roughly 2,300,000 clones, about 90% seen once. The specimen sequenced was naive CD4+ T cells from PBMCs. Subset given: CD45RA+ positively selected. These receptors were collected from a man aged 18 to 30 in good health. Some clones in this sample may be carry-over from other donors' samples.

This chain uses TRBV27 with TRBJ2-4; D is perhaps TRBD1 or TRBD2 (5 bases each). V gave up 8 bases and J gave up 12 bases, with 17 bases separating them. Germline assignment: CDR1 MNHEY and CDR2 SMNVEV (reference sequence). The CDR3 covers 12 residues. CDR3 nucleotides: TGTGCCAGCTCCTTACGGGGCGGCACTCAGTACTTC. Residues: CASSLRGGTQYF.

J is TRBJ1-2 and V is TRBV5-1, with 7 bases that match TRBD1. This CDR3 has 14 residues. Trimming cost V 0 bases and J 3 bases; bases outside gene matches: 2. Germline CDR1 and CDR2: SGHRS and YFSETQ. CDR3 residues: CASSLAQGDYGYTF. The DNA for the CDR3 is TGCGCCAGCAGCTTGGCGCAGGGGGACTATGGCTACACCTTC. Full variable domain (missing parts from reference TRBV5-1 and TRBJ1-2): KAGVTQTPRYLIKTRGQQVTLSCSPISGHRSVSWYQQTPGQGLQFLFEYFSETQRNKGNFPGRFSGRQFSNSRSEMNVSTLELGDSALYLCASSLAQGDYGYTFGSGTRLTVV.

The chain combines TRBV5-1 with TRBJ2-4, with 9 bases lining up with TRBD1. V lost 0 bases, J lost 1 base, and 2 bases stayed unmatched. The length of the CDR3 is 16 residues. CDR1 and CDR2 (germline): SGHRS, YFSETQ. The CDR3 loop reads CASSLDGTGAKNIQYF. The CDR3 nucleotides are TGCGCCAGCAGCTTGGATGGGACAGGGGCCAAAAACATTCAGTACTTC.

The chain couples TRBV5-1 to TRBJ2-1; D is tentatively TRBD1 or TRBD2 (5 bases each). CDR1 is SGHRS, CDR2 YFSETQ, per germline. The CDR3 loop spans 17 amino acids. The V end lost 4 bases, the J end lost 1 base, and 18 bases lay between the germline ends. CDR3 in amino acids: CASSTKPGPPSYNEQFF. In DNA, the CDR3 is TGCGCCAGCAGCACCAAACCGGGACCCCCTTCCTACAATGAGCAGTTCTTC.

Worth noting for this clone: Its ends do not fully match the called genes, so a read error is possible. The genes are TRBV5-1 and TRBJ2-1; weak D call: TRBD2 (6 bases). The CDR3 sequence is 15 residues long. Germline CDR1 and CDR2: SGHRS and YFSETQ. DNA for the CDR3: TGCGCCAGCAGCACACTAGCACCCGCCTATAATGAGCAGTTCTTC. This gives the protein CASSTLAPAYNEQFF.

The V gene is TRBV5-1, the J gene TRBJ2-3; D is unresolved. The CDR3 is 14 residues long. Trimming removed 7 bases at V and 0 bases at J, with 12 bases between. Germline V gene lookup returns CDR1 SGHRS and CDR2 YFSETQ. The CDR3 sequence is CASGGSLSTDTQYF. The DNA of the CDR3 is TGCGCCAGCGGTGGTAGCTTAAGCACAGATACGCAGTATTTT.

The table lists this clone with a count of one. The rearrangement links TRBV6-6 to TRBJ1-2; D is undetermined. CDR3 size: 15 residues. Between the trimmed V and J ends, which lost 6 bases and 1 base, there was a span of 15 bases. CDR1 and CDR2 (germline): MNHNY, SVGAGI (reference sequence). The CDR3 here is CASRPAGRVNYGYTF. CDR3 DNA sequence: TGTGCCAGCAGGCCCGCGGGGAGGGTTAACTATGGCTACACCTTC.

The CDR3 DNA follows: TGTGCCAGCAGTTTTGGGGGGGGAACCAAAAACATTCAGTACTTC. It is translated as CASSFGGGTKNIQYF. The chain uses TRBV28 and TRBJ2-4; TRBD2 aligns across 7 bases. The CDR3 is 15 residues long. The junction had 4 bases not matched to a gene; V was cut back by 3 bases and J by 2 bases. Germline V gene sequence: CDR1 MDHEN, CDR2 SYDVKM.

V and J are TRBV19 and TRBJ2-3; the D gene could be TRBD1 or TRBD2 (5 bases each). This CDR3 has 14 residues. CDR1 is LNHDA and CDR2 is SQIVND in the germline V gene (reference sequence). V dropped 7 bases and J dropped 2 bases, with 13 bases sitting between them. CDR3 nucleotide sequence: TGTGCCAGTAAAACCCGGGACCCCACAGATACGCAGTATTTT. This codes for CASKTRDPTDTQYF.

The rearrangement joins TRBV6-6 to TRBJ1-6, with 7 bases aligning to TRBD1. V was clipped by 4 bases and J by 19 bases; unmatched bases: 7. CDR1 is MNHNY, CDR2 SVGAGI, per germline (reference sequence). This CDR3 has 11 amino acids. The CDR3 is CASSSGTVGHF. The CDR3 DNA sequence: TGTGCCAGCAGTTCAGGGACAGTGGGACACTTT.

This chain connects TRBV6-5 to TRBJ1-2; 9 bases fit TRBD1. J gave up 2 bases and V 4 bases, and 5 bases lay outside the gene matches. Per germline, CDR1 MNHEY and CDR2 SVGAGI. The CDR3 contains 15 residues. CDR3 loop: CASSFTGGDNYGYTF. The CDR3 DNA reads TGTGCCAGCAGTTTTACAGGGGGCGACAACTATGGCTACACCTTC.

The V call is TRBV2, the J call TRBJ2-1, with D possibly being TRBD2 (6 bases). The CDR3 is made up of 16 amino acids. V was clipped by 3 bases and J by 2 bases, with 14 bases between them. Germline values: CDR1 SNHLY, CDR2 FYNNEI. The DNA for the CDR3 is TGTGCCAGCAGTGAGCGGCGGGATATGACCTACAATGAGCAGTTCTTC. Translating it yields CASSERRDMTYNEQFF.

The chain has TRBV29-1 and TRBJ2-5; perhaps TRBD2 as D (6 bases). CDR1 SQVTM and CDR2 ANQGSEA come from the germline V gene. V was trimmed by 6 bases and J by 9 bases, leaving 17 bases between them. This CDR3 spans 12 amino acids. DNA for the CDR3: TGCAGCGTCGCCCGGGACCCGGGGGCCCAGTACTTC. It translates to CSVARDPGAQYF. The whole variable domain, filled in from reference TRBV29-1 and TRBJ2-5, reads SAVISQKPSRDICQRGTSLTIQCQVDSQVTMMFWYRQQPGQSLTLIATANQGSEATYESGFVIDKFPISRPNLTFSTLTVSNMSPEDSSIYLCSVARDPGAQYFGPGTRLLVL.

The chain carries TRBV9 and TRBJ1-2; TRBD1 is a possible D gene (5 bases). The germline gives CDR1 SGDLS, CDR2 YYNGEE. The CDR3 loop spans 14 amino acids. Trimming took off 4 bases at V and 4 bases at J, with 14 bases between the two ends. This chain's CDR3 is CASSSGGASYGYTF. CDR3 nucleotides: TGTGCCAGCAGCTCCGGAGGGGCCAGCTATGGCTACACCTTC. The full variable domain, its missing parts supplied by reference TRBV9 and TRBJ1-2, is DSGVTQTPKHLITATGQRVTLRCSPRSGDLSVYWYQQSLDQGLQFLIQYYNGEERAKGNILERFSAQQFPDLHSELNLSSLELGDSALYFCASSSGGASYGYTFGSGTRLTVV.